Below are 14 T cell receptor beta chains sequenced from a single sample in a study of T and B cells in COVID-19 patients. Blood genomic DNA input for TRB amplification was roughly 230-550 ng. BIOMED2 TRB-A/B primer pools were used in multiplex TRB PCR. TCRdb re-called the multiplex PCR reads through MiXCR, storing one row per CDR3 protein. The sample yields 5,500 to 8,000 distinct CDR3 sequences, approximately 33% seen once. The sequenced sample consisted of blood. Every receptor here comes from a human donor who had recovered from COVID-19.

A note on this clonotype: The CDR3 ends on some other residue instead of the conserved phenylalanine or tryptophan, so this is likely a read error. The J gene is TRBJ2-1, the V gene TRBV20-1, with 9 nucleotides matching TRBD2. CDR1 and CDR2 (germline): DFQATT, SNEGSKA (reference sequence). This CDR3 region has 17 residues. After removal of 0 bases from V and 5 bases from J, the junction contained 11 bases not matched to a gene. The CDR3 DNA reads as TGCAGTGCTAGAGAAGGATTTAGCGGGGGTGGGGACAATGAGCAGTTCTAC. The encoded protein is CSAREGFSGGGDNEQFY.

This clonotype has a single count. The chain uses TRBV5-6 and TRBJ1-2; weak D call: TRBD1 (6 bases). Trimming took 5 bases from V and 2 from J, leaving 10 bases between them. Germline lookup yields CDR1 SGHDT and CDR2 YYEEEE. There are 13 residues in the CDR3. CDR3 loop: CASRPTGNYGYTF. For the CDR3, the DNA is TGTGCCAGCAGACCCACAGGGAACTATGGCTACACCTTC. The full variable domain, its missing parts supplied by reference TRBV5-6 and TRBJ1-2, is DAGVTQSPTHLIKTRGQQVTLRCSPKSGHDTVSWYQQALGQGPQFIFQYYEEEERQRGNFPDRFSGHQFPNYSSELNVNALLLGDSALYLCASRPTGNYGYTFGSGTRLTVV.

This clonotype counts as medium-sized. The CDR3 spells CASSYWAAEETQYF. The CDR3 nucleotides are TGTGCCAGCAGTTATTGGGCAGCCGAAGAGACCCAGTACTTC. This chain uses TRBV6-6 with TRBJ2-5; D is unresolved. Germline loops: CDR1 MNHNY, CDR2 SVGAGI (reference sequence). This CDR3 region has 14 residues. Trimming stripped 3 bases from V and 3 bases from J, with 11 bases between.

The chain has TRBV13 and TRBJ2-1; the D call may be TRBD1 or TRBD2 (5 bases each). The length of the CDR3 is 13 residues. With 6 bases removed from V and 8 bases from J, the gap between germline ends came to 14 bases. CDR1 PRHDT and CDR2 FYEKMQ come from the germline V gene (reference sequence). The CDR3 reads CASRLGVGDEQFF. As DNA, the CDR3 is TGTGCCAGCAGACTAGGGGTTGGAGATGAGCAGTTCTTC. The whole variable domain, filled in from reference TRBV13 and TRBJ2-1, reads AAGVIQSPRHLIKEKRETATLKCYPIPRHDTVYWYQQGPGQDPQFLISFYEKMQSDKGSIPDRFSAQQFSDYHSELNMSSLELGDSALYFCASRLGVGDEQFFGPGTRLTVL.

Points on this clonotype: A read error may be the cause here, since a much bigger clone is one base away. CDR3 in DNA: TGCAGCGTTGGGCGGGCCGGAATCTACGGGCAGTACTTC. It yields the protein CSVGRAGIYGQYF. The V call is TRBV29-1, the J call TRBJ2-7, with D possibly TRBD2 on 5 matching bases. Per the germline V gene, CDR1 is SQVTM and CDR2 is ANQGSEA. CDR3 length: 13 residues.

V and J are TRBV27 and TRBJ2-6; D is perhaps TRBD1 (5 bases). Trimming removed 2 bases at V and 0 bases at J, with 17 bases between. This CDR3 spans 19 amino acids. Germline V gives CDR1 MNHEY, CDR2 SMNVEV (reference sequence). CDR3 amino acids: CASSLGALGFLSGANVLTF. DNA of the CDR3: TGTGCCAGCAGTTTAGGGGCGCTGGGCTTCCTCTCTGGGGCCAACGTCCTGACTTTC.

The CDR3: CASSLEVSNTEAFF. CDR3 DNA: TGCGCCAGCAGCTTGGAAGTGAGCAACACTGAAGCTTTCTTT. V is TRBV5-1 and J is TRBJ1-1, with D unresolved. Trimming took 0 bases from V and 2 from J, leaving 8 bases between them. The CDR3 runs to 14 residues. Germline lookup yields CDR1 SGHRS and CDR2 YFSETQ.

This clonotype appeared a few times. V usage is TRBV6-6 and J usage is TRBJ2-1; D call uncertain. Germline CDR1 reads MNHNY; CDR2 reads SVGAGI (reference sequence). CDR3 length: 14 residues. The germline V and J ends were trimmed by 2 bases and 3 bases, with 8 bases remaining between them. The CDR3 coding sequence is TGTGCCAGCAGTTACGTCGGAGACTACAATGAGCAGTTCTTC. It encodes CASSYVGDYNEQFF.

A note on this clonotype: This could be a read error, since a much larger clone is one nucleotide away. The genes are TRBV5-6 and TRBJ2-3, with TRBD2 as a possible D gene (7 bases). The CDR3 has 15 residues. Germline V gene data show CDR1 as SGHDT and CDR2 as YYEEEE. The ends were cut back, 5 bases at V and 4 bases at J, with 17 bases in the middle. The CDR3 region is CASSDSKGGADTQYF. The CDR3 DNA is TGTGCCAGCAGTGACTCGAAAGGGGGGGCAGATACGCAGTATTTT.

This clonotype appeared a few times. The rearrangement joins TRBV6-5 to TRBJ1-6; no firm D call. V was cut by 4 bases and J by 7 bases, with 11 bases left in between. CDR3 size: 14 residues. The germline CDR1 and CDR2 sequences are MNHEY and SVGAGI. Here the CDR3 DNA reads TGTGCCAGCAGTTGGATCCTTGGAAATTCACCCCTCCACTTT. Translating it yields CASSWILGNSPLHF.

CDR3 nucleotide sequence: TGTGCCAGCAGCCTTCGACAGGGGATCATCGGGGGCAATCAGCCCCAGCATTTT. It is translated as CASSLRQGIIGGNQPQHF. This chain connects TRBV27 to TRBJ1-5; TRBD1 aligns across 8 bases. The CDR3 covers 18 residues. The germline gives CDR1 MNHEY, CDR2 SMNVEV (reference sequence). J gave up 2 bases and V 6 bases, and 15 bases lay outside the gene matches.

This clonotype was seen only a few times. V and J are TRBV19 and TRBJ1-3; possibly TRBD1 for D (5 bases). Germline CDR1 and CDR2: LNHDA and SQIVND (reference sequence). The CDR3 loop spans 13 amino acids. V was shortened by 7 bases and J by 2 bases, with 9 bases between the two germline ends. The CDR3 nucleotides are TGTGCCAGTACCCGGGGGGCTGGAAACACCATATATTTT. Protein product: CASTRGAGNTIYF.

By its share, this clonotype is medium-sized. This chain joins TRBV27 and TRBJ2-1, with D tentatively TRBD1 or TRBD2 (5 bases each). The germline CDR1 and CDR2 sequences are MNHEY and SMNVEV (reference sequence). The ends were cut back, 2 bases at V and 2 bases at J, with 7 bases in the middle. The CDR3 runs to 14 residues. The CDR3 coding sequence is TGTGCCAGCAGTTTAGGGACCCCCTACAATGAGCAGTTCTTC. Translating it yields CASSLGTPYNEQFF.

The J gene is TRBJ2-5, the V gene TRBV18, with 11 bases lining up with TRBD2. Germline values: CDR1 KGHSH, CDR2 LQKENI. Trimming at V came to 3 bases and at J to 3 bases, leaving 15 bases not matched to a gene. The CDR3 is 19 residues long. The chain's CDR3 is CASSPLPIAGGFQKETQYF. The CDR3 DNA reads TGTGCCAGCTCACCCCTTCCCATAGCGGGGGGGTTCCAGAAAGAGACCCAGTACTTC.